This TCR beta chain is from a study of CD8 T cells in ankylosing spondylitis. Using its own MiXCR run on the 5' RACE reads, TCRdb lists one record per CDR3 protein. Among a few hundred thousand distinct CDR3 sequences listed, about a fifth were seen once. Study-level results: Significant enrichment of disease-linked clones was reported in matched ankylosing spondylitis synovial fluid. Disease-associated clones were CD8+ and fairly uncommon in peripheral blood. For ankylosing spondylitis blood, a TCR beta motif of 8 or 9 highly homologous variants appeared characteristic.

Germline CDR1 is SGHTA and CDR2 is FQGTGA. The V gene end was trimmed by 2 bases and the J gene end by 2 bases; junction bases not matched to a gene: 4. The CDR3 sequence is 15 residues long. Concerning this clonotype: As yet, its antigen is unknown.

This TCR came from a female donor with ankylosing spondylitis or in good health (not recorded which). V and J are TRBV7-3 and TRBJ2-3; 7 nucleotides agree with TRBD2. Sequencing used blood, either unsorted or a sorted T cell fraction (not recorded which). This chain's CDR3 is CASSLGRGFTDTQYF. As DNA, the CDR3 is TGTGCCAGCAGCTTAGGGAGGGGCTTCACAGATACGCAGTATTTT.